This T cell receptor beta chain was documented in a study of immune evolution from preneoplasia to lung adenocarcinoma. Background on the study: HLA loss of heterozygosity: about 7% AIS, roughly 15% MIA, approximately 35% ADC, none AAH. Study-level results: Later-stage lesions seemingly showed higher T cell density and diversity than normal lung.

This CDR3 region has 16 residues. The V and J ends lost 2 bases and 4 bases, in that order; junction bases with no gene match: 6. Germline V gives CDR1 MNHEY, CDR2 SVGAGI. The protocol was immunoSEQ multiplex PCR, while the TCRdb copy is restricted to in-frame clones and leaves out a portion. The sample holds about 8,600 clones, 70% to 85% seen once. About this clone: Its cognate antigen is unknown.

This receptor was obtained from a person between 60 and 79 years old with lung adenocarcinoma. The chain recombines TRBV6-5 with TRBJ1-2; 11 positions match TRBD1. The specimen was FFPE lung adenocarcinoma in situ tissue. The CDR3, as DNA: TGTGCCAGCAGTTACACCAGGACAGGGGGCGGCTATGGCTACACCTTC. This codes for CASSYTRTGGGYGYTF.